This record covers a single TCR beta chain. Antigen specificity is unknown. Profiled with immunoSEQ multiplex PCR; TCRdb holds only in-frame clones, not every one. The sample lists 100,000 to 150,000 clones, 85% to 90% occurring once. The data derive from a study of radiotherapy plus CTLA-4 blockade in lung cancer. About the study: Disease control was present in 25% to 35% of patients, and objective responses in roughly 17%. Points from the study as a whole: Among reported predictors of response, early blood T cell clone dynamics with interferon-beta performed best.

V gave up 1 base and J gave up 3 bases; unmatched junction bases: 12. The CDR3 is 18 amino acids. Germline V gives CDR1 LNHDA, CDR2 SQIVND (reference sequence). Sequenced here: peripheral blood, sampled from a patient treated with radiotherapy plus ipilimumab. This chain connects TRBV19 to TRBJ2-3; 8 bases are shared with TRBD2. The sequence was collected from a human donor with non-small cell lung cancer that progressed on radiotherapy plus ipilimumab. CDR3: CASSIGPTSGLATDTQYF. CDR3 coding DNA: TGTGCCAGTAGTATAGGGCCGACGTCAGGACTAGCAACAGATACGCAGTATTTT.